This T cell receptor (beta chain) was retrieved from a study of blood T cell repertoires in COVID-19. Looking at the study overall: The study drew acute and convalescent COVID-19 samples from the United States, Italy and Spain. Sources were T cells, B-cell-depleted T cells, or PBMCs; the material itself was cDNA or gDNA.

How the authors handled the data: The authors estimated nucleated cell counts from reference gene primer amplification. The assay was immunoSEQ multiplex PCR, and TCRdb's table has in-frame clones only and misses some. V, J and clone size are those of that table, while D and trimming were read from the DNA. The sample carries some 260,000 clones, 87% recorded once. The CDR3 consists of 12 residues. Looked up from germline, CDR1 is SGHDT and CDR2 is YYEEEE. Between the trimmed V and J ends, which lost 3 bases and 5 bases, there was a span of 3 bases. Study members were between roughly 18 and 89 years old and lived in 25 or so US regions.

This sequence joins TRBV5-6 and TRBJ1-6; D call uncertain. Sequencing used PBMCs or T cells enriched from blood (not recorded which). The sequence derives from a woman in her twenties or thirties with acute COVID-19. The chain's CDR3 is CASSSNNSPLHF. DNA for the CDR3: TGTGCCAGCAGCTCAAATAATTCACCCCTCCACTTT.